Listed below are T cell receptor beta chains from one sample, sequenced in a study of regulatory T cells in long-lasting Graves disease. TCRdb re-called the multiplex PCR reads with MiXCR, one entry per CDR3 protein. This table has around 500,000 distinct CDR3 sequences, more than 15% appearing once. These sequences were also reported in another study, on T cells in Graves' hyperthyroidism and ophthalmopathy.

Material: peripheral blood mononuclear cells (PBMCs), obtained at new diagnosis, from a patient treated with antithyroid drugs. These receptors all come from a middle-aged woman with Graves disease. The CDR3 runs from the conserved cysteine through the conserved F or W. The D gene is left open where the match is weak. The size entry is marked missing in some rows and otherwise reads once, few, many or a size class.

CDR3nt: TGTGCCAGCAGCCTCAGGGGTGAACAAGAGACCCAGTACTTC
CDR3aa: CASSLRGEQETQYF
len: 14
d_gene: NA
abundance: few
j_gene: TRBJ2-5
v_gene: TRBV6-1

CDR3nt: TGTGCCAGTAGTATTAGACAGGGCACAGCTCTGGAGGCCAACGTCCTGACTTTC
CDR3aa: CASSIRQGTALEANVLTF
len: 18
d_gene: TRBD1
abundance: NA
j_gene: TRBJ2-6
v_gene: TRBV19

CDR3nt: TGTGCCAGCAGTTACACCTTAAAATTCGGGACATTCAACACTGAAGCTTTCTTT
CDR3aa: CASSYTLKFGTFNTEAFF
len: 18
d_gene: NA
abundance: NA
j_gene: TRBJ1-1
v_gene: TRBV6-5

CDR3nt: TGTGCCAGCAGCCAAGTCCCGGGACAGGGGATTCGGGCCTACGAGCAGTACTTC
CDR3aa: CASSQVPGQGIRAYEQYF
len: 18
d_gene: TRBD1
abundance: few
j_gene: TRBJ2-7
v_gene: TRBV3-1

CDR3nt: TGTGCCAGCAGACTGGGGCCGGGACATCTCTACGAGCAGTACTTC
CDR3aa: CASRLGPGHLYEQYF
len: 15
d_gene: NA
abundance: many
j_gene: TRBJ2-7
v_gene: TRBV12-3/TRBV12-4

CDR3nt: TGTGCCAGCAGTTCCGAGTATAGCAATCAGCCCCAGCATTTT
CDR3aa: CASSSEYSNQPQHF
len: 14
d_gene: NA
abundance: many
j_gene: TRBJ1-5
v_gene: TRBV6-2/TRBV6-3

CDR3nt: TGTGCCAGCAGTTTGGGGGGGCGCGTGTCTGAAGCTTTCTTT
CDR3aa: CASSLGGRVSEAFF
len: 14
d_gene: NA
abundance: NA
j_gene: TRBJ1-1
v_gene: TRBV12-3/TRBV12-4

CDR3nt: TGTGCCAGTAGTATATGGCGACAGGGGAAGGACTATGGCTACACCTTC
CDR3aa: CASSIWRQGKDYGYTF
len: 16
d_gene: TRBD1
abundance: many
j_gene: TRBJ1-2
v_gene: TRBV19

CDR3nt: TGTGCCAGCAGTTTAATTTCCCAGGGGGTAGTAGCTTTCTTT
CDR3aa: CASSLISQGVVAFF
len: 14
d_gene: TRBD1
abundance: NA
j_gene: TRBJ1-1
v_gene: TRBV12-3/TRBV12-4

CDR3nt: TGTGCCAGTAGCGACGTCAATAACAGGGGGCTCCTAACTGAAGCTTTCTTT
CDR3aa: CASSDVNNRGLLTEAFF
len: 17
d_gene: TRBD1
abundance: NA
j_gene: TRBJ1-1
v_gene: TRBV19

CDR3nt: TGTGCCACCGCCGAGGGAGGAACAGTTGGCCACTATGGCTACACCTTC
CDR3aa: CATAEGGTVGHYGYTF
len: 16
d_gene: NA
abundance: NA
j_gene: TRBJ1-2
v_gene: TRBV27

CDR3nt: TGTGCCAGCAGTGACGACAGGGGAGGACAGCCCCAGCATTTT
CDR3aa: CASSDDRGGQPQHF
len: 14
d_gene: TRBD1
abundance: many
j_gene: TRBJ1-5
v_gene: TRBV2

CDR3nt: TGTGCCAGCAGACCGACTAGCGGGGTAATCCTCTCCTACAATGAGCAGTTCTTC
CDR3aa: CASRPTSGVILSYNEQFF
len: 18
d_gene: TRBD2
abundance: few
j_gene: TRBJ2-1
v_gene: TRBV5-8

CDR3nt: TGCAGTGCCCGGCGGCCGGTGGCCCTCTACACAGATACGCAGTATTTT
CDR3aa: CSARRPVALYTDTQYF
len: 16
d_gene: NA
abundance: few
j_gene: TRBJ2-3
v_gene: TRBV20-1

CDR3nt: TGTGCCAGCAGCTTGGAAGGGGGCGCAGGGACTAACTATGGCTACACCTTC
CDR3aa: CASSLEGGAGTNYGYTF
len: 17
d_gene: TRBD1
abundance: NA
j_gene: TRBJ1-2
v_gene: TRBV5-5

CDR3nt: TGCAGTGCTAAGATGGGTGGACAGCCCCAGCATTTT
CDR3aa: CSAKMGGQPQHF
len: 12
d_gene: NA
abundance: many
j_gene: TRBJ1-5
v_gene: TRBV20-1

CDR3nt: TGTGCCAGCAGCTTAGGCCTACCTAGCAATGGCTACACCTTC
CDR3aa: CASSLGLPSNGYTF
len: 14
d_gene: NA
abundance: few
j_gene: TRBJ1-2
v_gene: TRBV7-9

CDR3nt: TGTGCCAGCAGCTTAGGGAGTTCTAGCCCCTACGAGCAGTACTTC
CDR3aa: CASSLGSSSPYEQYF
len: 15
d_gene: NA
abundance: NA
j_gene: TRBJ2-7
v_gene: TRBV11-2

CDR3nt: TGTGCCAGCTCACCACCTCAAAACACCTACGAGCAGTACTTC
CDR3aa: CASSPPQNTYEQYF
len: 14
d_gene: NA
abundance: NA
j_gene: TRBJ2-7
v_gene: TRBV18

CDR3nt: TGTGCCAGCAGTGAAAGGGATAGCAATCAGCCCCAGCATTTT
CDR3aa: CASSERDSNQPQHF
len: 14
d_gene: NA
abundance: many
j_gene: TRBJ1-5
v_gene: TRBV6-1

CDR3nt: TGTGCCACCAGCGGAGTTGGATCCTACCTCCGAGAGACCCAGTACTTC
CDR3aa: CATSGVGSYLRETQYF
len: 16
d_gene: NA
abundance: many
j_gene: TRBJ2-5
v_gene: TRBV15

CDR3nt: TGTGCCAGCAGTGAATATGGCGTTCGGGGGGCGGGGTATGGCTACACCTTC
CDR3aa: CASSEYGVRGAGYGYTF
len: 17
d_gene: NA
abundance: NA
j_gene: TRBJ1-2
v_gene: TRBV25-1

CDR3nt: TGTGCCAGCAGTCGACAGGGTAAAGGGACAGATACGCAGTATTTT
CDR3aa: CASSRQGKGTDTQYF
len: 15
d_gene: TRBD1
abundance: many
j_gene: TRBJ2-3
v_gene: TRBV6-1

CDR3nt: TGTGCCAGCAGCGGACAGAATACCCACGAGCAGTACTTC
CDR3aa: CASSGQNTHEQYF
len: 13
d_gene: NA
abundance: many
j_gene: TRBJ2-7
v_gene: TRBV9

CDR3nt: TGCAGTGCTAACAGGGAATTTGCCTACGAGCAGTACTTC
CDR3aa: CSANREFAYEQYF
len: 13
d_gene: NA
abundance: many
j_gene: TRBJ2-7
v_gene: TRBV20-1

CDR3nt: TGTGCCGGTTGGCCGGGACTAGCGGACGACGAGCAGTACTTC
CDR3aa: CAGWPGLADDEQYF
len: 14
d_gene: TRBD2
abundance: NA
j_gene: TRBJ2-7
v_gene: TRBV19

CDR3nt: TGTGCCACCAGCTCTCCTGGGCATGTCGGGGAGCTGTTTTTT
CDR3aa: CATSSPGHVGELFF
len: 14
d_gene: NA
abundance: NA
j_gene: TRBJ2-2
v_gene: TRBV15

CDR3nt: TGTGCCAGCAGGAACAGGGGAGGCGAAAAACTGTTTTTT
CDR3aa: CASRNRGGEKLFF
len: 13
d_gene: TRBD1
abundance: NA
j_gene: TRBJ1-4
v_gene: TRBV7-8

CDR3nt: TGCAGCGTCGGGACAGGGGCCTACAATGAGCAGTTCTTC
CDR3aa: CSVGTGAYNEQFF
len: 13
d_gene: TRBD1
abundance: few
j_gene: TRBJ2-1
v_gene: TRBV29-1

CDR3nt: TGCAGTGCGAGTTATTTCTCTGGGGCCAACGTCCTGACTTTC
CDR3aa: CSASYFSGANVLTF
len: 14
d_gene: NA
abundance: NA
j_gene: TRBJ2-6
v_gene: TRBV20-1

CDR3nt: TGTGCCAGCAGAGACCCCAGGGGCAACACAGATACGCAGTATTTT
CDR3aa: CASRDPRGNTDTQYF
len: 15
d_gene: NA
abundance: NA
j_gene: TRBJ2-3
v_gene: TRBV25-1

CDR3nt: TGCGCCAGCAGCTTGTCAAGGTGGACAGACAATGAAAAACTGTTTTTT
CDR3aa: CASSLSRWTDNEKLFF
len: 16
d_gene: NA
abundance: NA
j_gene: TRBJ1-4
v_gene: TRBV5-1

CDR3nt: TGTGCCACCAGCAGAGGCACAGGGCTGAACACTGAAGCTTTCTTT
CDR3aa: CATSRGTGLNTEAFF
len: 15
d_gene: NA
abundance: few
j_gene: TRBJ1-1
v_gene: TRBV15

CDR3nt: TGTGCCAGCAGTACGGCCAGCCGACAGGATAGCAATCAGCCCCAGCATTTT
CDR3aa: CASSTASRQDSNQPQHF
len: 17
d_gene: NA
abundance: many
j_gene: TRBJ1-5
v_gene: TRBV28

CDR3nt: TGTGCCAGCAGTGATGGCCAGACGAACACTGAAGCTTTCTTT
CDR3aa: CASSDGQTNTEAFF
len: 14
d_gene: NA
abundance: NA
j_gene: TRBJ1-1
v_gene: TRBV6-2/TRBV6-3

CDR3nt: TGCAGTGCTGGAACAAACTACGAGCAGTACTTC
CDR3aa: CSAGTNYEQYF
len: 11
d_gene: NA
abundance: few
j_gene: TRBJ2-7
v_gene: TRBV20-1

CDR3nt: TGTGCCAGCAGGACGACCGACCCGGGCAGCCAGCCCCGGCATTTT
CDR3aa: CASRTTDPGSQPRHF
len: 15
d_gene: NA
abundance: few
j_gene: TRBJ1-5
v_gene: TRBV6-1

CDR3nt: TGTGCCAGCAGCTTAGACCTACTAGCGGGGGCGCAAGAGACCCAGTACTTC
CDR3aa: CASSLDLLAGAQETQYF
len: 17
d_gene: TRBD2
abundance: many
j_gene: TRBJ2-5
v_gene: TRBV11-1

CDR3nt: TGTGCCAGCAGCACGCCACAGGGAACTGAAGCTTTCTTT
CDR3aa: CASSTPQGTEAFF
len: 13
d_gene: NA
abundance: many
j_gene: TRBJ1-1
v_gene: TRBV3-1

CDR3nt: TGCGCCACCCAGCGGCGGGGGGGCTCCCATACGCAGTATTTT
CDR3aa: CATQRRGGSHTQYF
len: 14
d_gene: TRBD2
abundance: few
j_gene: TRBJ2-3
v_gene: TRBV5-1

CDR3nt: TGTGCCAGCAGCTTGGGCCAGCAAGCTAACTATGGCTACACCTTC
CDR3aa: CASSLGQQANYGYTF
len: 15
d_gene: NA
abundance: many
j_gene: TRBJ1-2
v_gene: TRBV5-4

CDR3nt: TGCAGTGCTAGAGATCAGGATCTCAGAGTAGGAAACACCATATATTTT
CDR3aa: CSARDQDLRVGNTIYF
len: 16
d_gene: NA
abundance: NA
j_gene: TRBJ1-3
v_gene: TRBV20-1

CDR3nt: TGTGCCAGCAGCTTAGCGCGAGAGGGGGCAATTGGCTACACCTTC
CDR3aa: CASSLAREGAIGYTF
len: 15
d_gene: TRBD1
abundance: NA
j_gene: TRBJ1-2
v_gene: TRBV7-8

CDR3nt: TGCAGTGCGGGGGACACCAACTCTGGAAACACCATATATTTT
CDR3aa: CSAGDTNSGNTIYF
len: 14
d_gene: NA
abundance: many
j_gene: TRBJ1-3
v_gene: TRBV20-1

CDR3nt: TGTGCCAGCAGCCCGTTAGCGGGGGGTTCCTACGAGCAGTACTTC
CDR3aa: CASSPLAGGSYEQYF
len: 15
d_gene: TRBD2
abundance: many
j_gene: TRBJ2-7
v_gene: TRBV7-2

CDR3nt: TGTGCCAGCAGCTTTGGAAGACAGGGCTCCTATAATTCACCCCTCCACTTT
CDR3aa: CASSFGRQGSYNSPLHF
len: 17
d_gene: TRBD1
abundance: NA
j_gene: TRBJ1-6
v_gene: TRBV7-2

CDR3nt: TGTGCCAGCAGCTCGCTCCCGGGACAGGGTTTTATCACTGAAGCTTTCTTT
CDR3aa: CASSSLPGQGFITEAFF
len: 17
d_gene: TRBD1
abundance: few
j_gene: TRBJ1-1
v_gene: TRBV5-5

CDR3nt: TGTGCCAGTAGTAGGGCAGGGTGGGGAAACACCATATATTTT
CDR3aa: CASSRAGWGNTIYF
len: 14
d_gene: NA
abundance: NA
j_gene: TRBJ1-3
v_gene: TRBV19

CDR3nt: TGTGCCAGCAGTTTAGGGGGCATAGGGGAGCTGTTTTTT
CDR3aa: CASSLGGIGELFF
len: 13
d_gene: NA
abundance: many
j_gene: TRBJ2-2
v_gene: TRBV12-3/TRBV12-4

CDR3nt: TGCGCCAGCAGCACGGGACAGCCAAACACCGGGGAGCTGTTTTTT
CDR3aa: CASSTGQPNTGELFF
len: 15
d_gene: TRBD1
abundance: NA
j_gene: TRBJ2-2
v_gene: TRBV5-1

CDR3nt: TGTGCCAGCAGTTCCTCGCGGGGGGACTATGGCTACACCTTC
CDR3aa: CASSSSRGDYGYTF
len: 14
d_gene: NA
abundance: few
j_gene: TRBJ1-2
v_gene: TRBV6-5

CDR3nt: TGTGCCTGGTCGTCCGGGGGTAACACTGAAGCTTTCTTT
CDR3aa: CAWSSGGNTEAFF
len: 13
d_gene: NA
abundance: many
j_gene: TRBJ1-1
v_gene: TRBV30

CDR3nt: TGTGCCAGCAGTTTATCAAGCGGGGGGCTCAGCTCCTACGAGCAGTACTTC
CDR3aa: CASSLSSGGLSSYEQYF
len: 17
d_gene: TRBD2
abundance: many
j_gene: TRBJ2-7
v_gene: TRBV28